These 18 T cell receptor beta chains were all obtained from the same sample, sequenced in a study of blood T cells in healthy people across ages. Primers used in a second PCR of about 6 to 11 cycles were a sample-barcoded 5' primer and a J-beta primer mix. TCRdb analysed the 5' RACE reads with MiXCR anew, one entry per CDR3 protein. The table records roughly 730,000 distinct CDR3 sequences, 45% to 70% of them present only once. The material sequenced was blood. All receptors derive from a man aged 35 to 55 in good health.

This chain connects TRBV6-2 or TRBV6-3 to TRBJ2-2; no definite D call. This CDR3 has 16 amino acids. The V end lost 0 bases, the J end lost 2 bases, and 10 bases lay between the germline ends. The germline V gene encodes CDR1 MNHEY and CDR2 SVGEGT. CDR3 nucleotides: TGTGCCAGCAGTTACTCTGGCGAGCTTAACACCGGGGAGCTGTTTTTT. Protein product: CASSYSGELNTGELFF.

J is TRBJ2-7 and V is TRBV11-3; the D is unclear. CDR3 length: 16 amino acids. Germline CDR1 SGHNT, CDR2 YENEEA. With 5 bases removed from V and 3 bases from J, the gap between germline ends came to 20 bases. For the CDR3, the DNA is TGTGCCAGCAGCACTGACCCTGGGCAGAGGAGCTACGAGCAGTACTTC. It codes for CASSTDPGQRSYEQYF.

This clonotype showed up just a few times. The chain links TRBV7-9 to TRBJ1-2; 8 nucleotides line up with TRBD1. The CDR3 contains 15 residues. Trimming cost V 5 bases and J 6 bases; bases outside gene matches: 11. Germline lookup yields CDR1 SEHNR and CDR2 FQNEAQ (reference sequence). The CDR3 loop reads CASSHGTGEPHGYTF. CDR3 sequence (DNA): TGTGCCAGCAGCCACGGGACAGGCGAGCCTCATGGCTACACCTTC.

This clonotype showed up many times. The gene calls are TRBV20-1 and TRBJ2-1, with D perhaps TRBD1 or TRBD2 (7 bases each). The CDR3 spans 13 residues. Looked up from germline, CDR1 is DFQATT and CDR2 is SNEGSKA (reference sequence). The DNA for the CDR3 is TGCAGGCCAGACAGGGAGGGCTACAATGAGCAGTTCTTC. Encoded protein: CRPDREGYNEQFF.

V gene TRBV24-1 combines with J gene TRBJ2-3; no definite D call. V lost 0 bases and J 7 bases, leaving 4 bases between the germline ends. In germline, CDR1 is KGHDR, CDR2 SFDVKD. CDR3 length: 12 residues. CDR3 loop: CATSDLGNTQYF. The CDR3 DNA reads TGTGCCACCAGTGATTTGGGAAATACGCAGTATTTT.

This clonotype was picked up one time. The genes are TRBV6-1 and TRBJ1-1; D is uncertain. Germline CDR1 and CDR2: MNHNS and SASEGT. With 1 base removed from V and 10 bases from J, the gap between germline ends came to 13 bases. CDR3 length: 13 amino acids. Here the CDR3 reads CASSEVAMRRAFF. DNA for the CDR3: TGTGCCAGCAGTGAAGTGGCGATGCGGAGAGCTTTCTTT.

The V gene is TRBV3-1, the J gene TRBJ2-7, with 14 nucleotides matching TRBD2. Germline V gives CDR1 LGHDT, CDR2 YNNKEL (reference sequence). The junction had 8 bases not matched to a gene; V was cut back by 0 bases and J by 7 bases. This CDR3 contains 17 residues. The CDR3 loop is CASSQDGGLAGDSEQYF. In DNA, the CDR3 is TGTGCCAGCAGCCAAGATGGGGGACTAGCGGGAGACTCTGAGCAGTACTTC.

This clonotype has just a few counts. The chain employs TRBV9 and TRBJ2-3; D is unclear. The germline gives CDR1 SGDLS, CDR2 YYNGEE. The CDR3 has 16 residues. Trimming cost V 0 bases and J 2 bases, with 13 bases left between them. The CDR3 reads CASSVGAQTLTDTQYF. The CDR3 DNA is TGTGCCAGCAGCGTAGGAGCCCAGACCCTCACAGATACGCAGTATTTT. The entire variable domain, with the rest obtained from reference TRBV9 and TRBJ2-3, is as follows: DSGVTQTPKHLITATGQRVTLRCSPRSGDLSVYWYQQSLDQGLQFLIQYYNGEERAKGNILERFSAQQFPDLHSELNLSSLELGDSALYFCASSVGAQTLTDTQYFGPGTRLTVL.

This clonotype showed up many times. The J gene is TRBJ2-1, the V gene TRBV29-1; TRBD2 matches at 14 bases. Germline V gene data show CDR1 as SQVTM and CDR2 as ANQGSEA. The CDR3 totals 13 residues. J lost 9 bases, V lost 6 bases, and 4 bases had no gene match. The CDR3 sequence is CSVLGLAGVEQFF. The CDR3 region has the DNA TGCAGCGTCCTGGGACTAGCGGGAGTTGAGCAGTTCTTC.

The rearrangement uses TRBV20-1 and TRBJ1-6; D is undetermined. The CDR3 length is 13 residues. Trimming removed 4 bases at V and 10 bases at J, with 14 bases between. The germline CDR1 and CDR2 sequences are DFQATT and SNEGSKA (reference sequence). The CDR3 DNA is TGCAGTGCTATGCCCGGGAGAGACTCACCCCTCCACTTT. This gives the protein CSAMPGRDSPLHF.

This clonotype came up a few times. The chain has TRBV29-1 and TRBJ2-7, with D possibly matching TRBD2 (6 bases). The J call may not be correct, given that the DNA end is closer to TRBJ2-5. Germline V gene lookup returns CDR1 SQVTM and CDR2 ANQGSEA. This CDR3 region has 12 residues. This CDR3 reads CSVVVGGETQYF. In DNA form, the CDR3 reads TGCAGCGTTGTGGTGGGAGGAGAGACCCAGTACTTC.

This clonotype was picked up one time. The rearrangement links TRBV27 to TRBJ1-5; D call uncertain. Per germline, CDR1 MNHEY and CDR2 SMNVEV (reference sequence). The ends were cut back, 0 bases at V and 7 bases at J, with 10 bases in the middle. This CDR3 region has 14 residues. The CDR3 DNA reads TGTGCCAGCAGTTTATCCGGGTTATCCCAGCCCCAGCATTTT. Translation gives CASSLSGLSQPQHF.

As to this clonotype: The DNA is left out, because the CDR3 cannot be placed on it with certainty; the CDR3 is given as TCRdb lists it. The V gene is TRBV6-5, the J gene TRBJ2-7; TRBD2 reflects the table's D call only, with no check against the DNA. The CDR3 is 14 amino acids long, termini counted. CDR1 and CDR2 from the germline V gene are MNHEY and SVGAGI. CDR3 amino acids: CASSSSEATYEQYF.

This chain joins TRBV7-3 and TRBJ2-5; possibly TRBD2 for D (7 bases). The CDR3 sequence is 14 residues long. In germline, CDR1 is SGHTA, CDR2 FQGTGA. The germline V and J ends were trimmed by 4 bases and 5 bases, with 14 bases remaining between them. CDR3 region: CASSSTGGPETQYF. In nucleotides, the CDR3 is TGTGCCAGCAGCTCGACCGGGGGGCCTGAGACCCAGTACTTC.

The CDR3 region is CAIRSTGGHTNYGYTF. CDR3 bases: TGTGCCATCAGATCGACGGGGGGACACACTAACTATGGCTACACCTTC. The rearrangement uses TRBV10-3 and TRBJ1-2; tentative D call: TRBD1 (6 bases). With 6 bases removed from V and 0 bases from J, the gap between germline ends came to 17 bases. Looked up from germline, CDR1 is ENHRY and CDR2 is SYGVKD. The CDR3 covers 16 residues.

In its sample, this clonotype was seen a few times. The V and J genes are TRBV7-2 and TRBJ2-1, with 10 positions matching TRBD2. This CDR3 region has 17 residues. The germline CDR1 and CDR2 sequences are SGHTA and FQGNSA. With 3 bases clipped from V and 3 bases from J, the junction kept 8 bases outside the gene matches. CDR3 coding DNA: TGTGCCAGCAGCTTGAAGACAGCGGGAGGGCACTACAATGAGCAGTTCTTC. Protein sequence: CASSLKTAGGHYNEQFF.

This clonotype was picked up a small number of times. A much larger clone sits a single nucleotide away, making a read error possible. This chain connects TRBV27 to TRBJ2-1, with 8 bases that match TRBD2. The J call is in doubt because the DNA end fits TRBJ2-7 better. CDR3 length: 14 amino acids. From germline, CDR1 is MNHEY and CDR2 SMNVEV (reference sequence). This CDR3 reads CASNGGASYNEQYF. DNA for the CDR3: TGTGCCAGCAACGGGGGGGCTTCATACAATGAGCAGTACTTC.

This CDR3 reads CASSFSGTSGGREVFF. The CDR3 DNA reads TGTGCCAGCAGCTTTTCCGGGACTAGCGGGGGGCGCGAGGTGTTCTTC. J is TRBJ2-1 and V is TRBV7-2; 15 bases match TRBD2. The CDR3 has 16 residues. Germline lookup yields CDR1 SGHTA and CDR2 FQGNSA. The V gene end was trimmed by 3 bases and the J gene end by 15 bases; junction bases not matched to a gene: 12. Variable domain in full (rest from reference TRBV7-2 and TRBJ2-1): GAGVSQSPSNKVTEKGKDVELRCDPISGHTALYWYRQSLGQGLEFLIYFQGNSAPDKSGLPSDRFSAERTGGSVSTLTIQRTQQEDSAVYLCASSFSGTSGGREVFFGPGTRLTVL.